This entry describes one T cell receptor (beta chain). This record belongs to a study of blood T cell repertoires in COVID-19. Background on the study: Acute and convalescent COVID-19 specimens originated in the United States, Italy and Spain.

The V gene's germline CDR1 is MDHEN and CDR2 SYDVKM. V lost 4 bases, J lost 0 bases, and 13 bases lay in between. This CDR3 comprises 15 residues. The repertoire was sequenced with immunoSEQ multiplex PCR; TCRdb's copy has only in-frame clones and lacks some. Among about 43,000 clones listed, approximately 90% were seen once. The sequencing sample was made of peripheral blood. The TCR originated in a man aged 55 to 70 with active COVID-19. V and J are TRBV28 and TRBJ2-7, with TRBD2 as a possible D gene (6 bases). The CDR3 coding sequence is TGTGCCAGCAGTTCCACGGGAGTAGGCTCCTACGAGCAGTACTTC. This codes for CASSSTGVGSYEQYF.